These T cell receptor beta chains were read from a single sample in a study of shared clonotypes between healthy human individuals. Profiled with immunoSEQ multiplex PCR; TCRdb holds only in-frame clones, not every one. This table has over a million clones, around 95% appearing once. The sample comprised naive CD4+ T cells sorted from blood. These receptors all come from a man aged 25-40 years in good health. Each CDR3 is given with its conserved first and last residue. A D gene is named only where the DNA matches it firmly. The listing skips clone size in some rows; elsewhere it reads once, few, many or a size class.

CASSLNGQGKTQYF	TGTGCTAGCAGCTTAAATGGACAGGGAAAGACCCAGTACTTC	TRBJ2-5	-	TRBV7-7	TRBD1
CASSTSSGRRNEQFF	TGTGCCAGCAGCACATCTAGCGGGAGGAGGAATGAGCAGTTCTTC	TRBJ2-1	-	TRBV11-2	TRBD2
CASSPSGANTGELFF	TGTGCCAGCAGTCCCAGCGGAGCGAACACCGGGGAGCTGTTTTTT	TRBJ2-2	few	TRBV7-9	-
CASSRVGTRLSYNEQFF	TGTGCCAGCAGCCGGGTGGGGACCCGACTCTCCTACAATGAGCAGTTCTTC	TRBJ2-1	-	TRBV9	-
CAWSVQAGQPQHF	TGTGCCTGGAGTGTACAGGCGGGACAGCCCCAGCATTTT	TRBJ1-5	-	TRBV30	-
CASSANLPGMPGELFF	TGTGCCAGCAGTGCTAATCTTCCAGGGATGCCCGGGGAGCTGTTTTTT	TRBJ2-2	-	TRBV2	-
CASSLGLRQMNTGELFF	TGTGCCAGCAGCTTAGGGCTAAGGCAGATGAACACCGGGGAGCTGTTTTTT	TRBJ2-2	-	TRBV7-2	-
CATVSGSPNYGYTF	TGTGCCACCGTGAGCGGCAGTCCAAACTATGGCTACACCTTC	TRBJ1-2	-	TRBV28	-
CASSEYITGTENGYTF	TGTGCCAGCAGTGAATACATCACCGGGACAGAGAATGGCTACACCTTC	TRBJ1-2	-	TRBV25-1	TRBD1
CATSTAMRENTGELFF	TGTGCCACCAGCACCGCGATGCGGGAGAACACCGGGGAGCTGTTTTTT	TRBJ2-2	-	TRBV15	-
CASSEGGQGLYTQYF	TGTGCCAGCAGTGAAGGGGGACAGGGGTTGTATACGCAGTATTTT	TRBJ2-3	-	TRBV2	TRBD1
CASSSGRAALLEQFF	TGTGCCAGCAGCTCGGGGCGAGCGGCGTTGCTTGAGCAGTTCTTC	TRBJ2-1	-	TRBV7-9	-
CASSAGDIKIYEQYF	TGCGCCAGCAGCGCAGGGGACATTAAAATCTACGAGCAGTACTTC	TRBJ2-7	-	TRBV5-1	-
CASSSRPGLDTDTQYF	TGTGCCAGCAGCTCCCGTCCGGGACTAGACACAGATACGCAGTATTTT	TRBJ2-3	once	TRBV7-3	TRBD2
CASSLQGTSYEQYF	TGTGCCAGCAGCTTACAGGGTACCTCCTACGAGCAGTACTTC	TRBJ2-7	-	TRBV11-3	-
CASSLSGVGETQYF	TGTGCTAGCAGCCTCAGCGGGGTCGGAGAGACCCAGTACTTC	TRBJ2-5	-	TRBV7-7	TRBD2
CASRHPGPQGLLTDTQYF	TGTGCCAGCAGACATCCCGGGCCACAGGGTCTTTTAACAGATACGCAGTATTTT	TRBJ2-3	-	TRBV11-2	-
CASSLGERGQETQYF	TGCGCCAGCAGCTTAGGGGAGAGGGGCCAAGAGACCCAGTACTTC	TRBJ2-5	-	TRBV5-1	-
CASSLEGMGETQYF	TGTGCCAGCAGCTTGGAGGGGATGGGGGAGACCCAGTACTTC	TRBJ2-5	-	TRBV5-5	-
CASSDRLAGINTGELFF	TGTGCCAGCAGCGACCGACTAGCGGGAATAAACACCGGGGAGCTGTTTTTT	TRBJ2-2	-	TRBV9	TRBD2
CASSLSSNYGYTF	TGTGCCAGCAGTTTAAGCAGTAACTATGGCTACACCTTC	TRBJ1-2	-	TRBV28	-
CASIPTEGDTDTQYF	TGCGCCAGCATCCCGACCGAAGGGGACACAGATACGCAGTATTTT	TRBJ2-3	once	TRBV5-1	-
CASSESYRGPIQETQYF	TGTGCCAGCAGTGAATCGTACAGGGGTCCCATCCAAGAGACCCAGTACTTC	TRBJ2-5	-	TRBV2	TRBD1
CASSLPMSAGAYQETQYF	TGTGCCAGCAGCTTACCCATGTCAGCGGGAGCGTACCAAGAGACCCAGTACTTC	TRBJ2-5	-	TRBV5-5	TRBD2
CASRIQGAAKNIQYF	TGTGCCAGTAGGATACAGGGGGCGGCCAAAAACATTCAGTACTTC	TRBJ2-4	-	TRBV19	TRBD1
CASSLAGEDAQYF	TGCGCCAGCAGCTTAGCGGGAGAGGACGCGCAGTATTTT	TRBJ2-3	-	TRBV5-1	TRBD2
CASSLGTRDYPGTDTQYF	TGTGCCAGCAGCTTGGGTACCCGGGACTATCCAGGCACAGATACGCAGTATTTT	TRBJ2-3	-	TRBV5-4	TRBD2
CASSPLAGGYNEQFF	TGTGCCAGCAGCCCCCTAGCGGGAGGTTACAATGAGCAGTTCTTC	TRBJ2-1	-	TRBV6-6	TRBD2
CATSRDPDGRQNTEAFF	TGTGCCACCAGCAGAGATCCGGACGGCAGACAGAACACTGAAGCTTTCTTT	TRBJ1-1	-	TRBV15	-
CASSPSLNEQFF	TGTGCCAGCTCACCATCTCTCAATGAGCAGTTCTTC	TRBJ2-1	-	TRBV18	-
CASSFRRESYNEQFF	TGTGCCAGCAGCTTCCGGCGGGAGAGCTACAATGAGCAGTTCTTC	TRBJ2-1	-	TRBV13	TRBD2
CASSRTGSTNYGYTF	TGTGCCAGCAGCCGTACGGGCTCTACGAACTATGGCTACACCTTC	TRBJ1-2	-	TRBV5-5	-
CASSPFGDHYEQYF	TGTGCCAGCAGTCCGTTCGGGGATCACTACGAGCAGTACTTC	TRBJ2-7	-	TRBV27	-
CASSLALAGVTGELFF	TGTGCCAGCAGCTTAGCACTAGCGGGGGTCACCGGGGAGCTGTTTTTT	TRBJ2-2	-	TRBV7-9	TRBD2
CASSAMGKGANTEAFF	TGTGCCAGCAGCGCGATGGGGAAGGGGGCGAACACTGAAGCTTTCTTT	TRBJ1-1	once	TRBV9	TRBD1
CASSQGRDRGRGTEAFF	TGTGCCAGCAGTCAAGGCCGGGACAGGGGAAGGGGAACTGAAGCTTTCTTT	TRBJ1-1	-	TRBV27	TRBD1
CASWTSGTDTQYF	TGCGCCAGTTGGACTAGCGGTACAGATACGCAGTATTTT	TRBJ2-3	-	TRBV5-1	TRBD2
CASSPPGWYEQYF	TGTGCCAGCTCTCCCCCCGGATGGTACGAGCAGTACTTC	TRBJ2-7	-	TRBV6-5	-
CASSHRDGGFGTFWSGGYTF	TGTGCCAGCTCACATCGCGATGGTGGGTTTGGGACATTTTGGTCTGGTGGCTACACCTTC	TRBJ1-2	-	TRBV18	-
CASSLKTGYLHYEQYF	TGTGCCAGCAGCTTAAAAACAGGGTACCTTCACTACGAGCAGTACTTC	TRBJ2-7	once	TRBV7-2	-
CASSRQGPMNTEAFF	TGTGCCAGCAGTCGACAGGGCCCCATGAACACTGAAGCTTTCTTT	TRBJ1-1	-	TRBV2	TRBD1
CASSPKRESTDTQYF	TGTGCCAGCTCACCAAAGCGGGAGAGCACAGATACGCAGTATTTT	TRBJ2-3	-	TRBV18	TRBD2
CASSGTSSTDTQYF	TGTGCCAGCAGCGGGACATCCAGCACAGATACGCAGTATTTT	TRBJ2-3	-	TRBV5-4	-
CASSPFTGTPNSYEQYF	TGTGCCAGCTCACCTTTTACCGGGACGCCAAATTCCTACGAGCAGTACTTC	TRBJ2-7	-	TRBV18	-
CASSFGGRNQPQHF	TGTGCCAGCAGTTTTGGTGGTCGCAATCAGCCCCAGCATTTT	TRBJ1-5	-	TRBV28	-
CSVEDLGTGWAFF	TGCAGCGTTGAAGATCTGGGGACAGGGTGGGCTTTCTTT	TRBJ1-1	-	TRBV29-1	TRBD1
CASRARLGWSPNEKLFF	TGTGCCAGCAGGGCTCGCCTCGGTTGGAGCCCGAATGAAAAACTGTTTTTT	TRBJ1-4	-	TRBV11-2	-
CASSLRPPTDTQYF	TGTGCCAGCAGCTTGCGTCCGCCCACAGATACGCAGTATTTT	TRBJ2-3	-	TRBV5-4	-
CASSNGQLSEQYF	TGTGCCAGCAGCAACGGACAGCTGTCTGAGCAGTACTTC	TRBJ2-7	-	TRBV11-3	-
CASSLVGAADTQYF	TGTGCCAGCAGCTTGGTTGGCGCCGCAGATACGCAGTATTTT	TRBJ2-3	-	TRBV5-4	-
CASSEDRGHYGYTF	TGTGCCAGCAGTGAAGACCGGGGGCACTATGGCTACACCTTC	TRBJ1-2	few	TRBV2	-
CAWSIRGSYEKLFF	TGTGCCTGGAGTATAAGGGGAAGCTATGAAAAACTGTTTTTT	TRBJ1-4	-	TRBV30	-
CASSLSPFGRGSNQPQHF	TGTGCCAGCAGCCTCTCCCCGTTTGGACGAGGGAGCAATCAGCCCCAGCATTTT	TRBJ1-5	-	TRBV7-9	-
CASSPWYFYNEQFF	TGTGCCAGCAGCCCATGGTACTTTTACAATGAGCAGTTCTTC	TRBJ2-1	-	TRBV7-3	-